This T cell receptor (beta chain) came from a study of cytomegalovirus exposure and HLA in healthy donors. Whole-study context: One earlier analysis, a look at 150 million to 200 million T cells, found some 120 million unique TCR beta sequences. For the approximately 430 genotyped donors, roughly 81% fell within the Caucasian-associated ancestry cluster. Broader study findings: In presence/absence analyses, roughly uniform sequencing depth across donors was assumed.

PCR amplification relied on 60 Vbeta primers (plus 13 Jbeta primers). Repertoires were generated with immunoSEQ multiplex PCR, while TCRdb's copy carries only in-frame clones and drops some. The table records 150,000 to 200,000 clones, approximately 80% of them present only once. V lost 6 bases, J lost 5 bases, and 13 bases lay in between. Germline lookup yields CDR1 MNHEY and CDR2 SVGAGI. This CDR3 is built from 13 residues. Points on this clone: As yet, its antigen is unknown.

The rearrangement links TRBV6-5 to TRBJ1-2, with no clear D. The sample was PBMCs. This TCR derives from a man between 25 and 39 years old in good health and CMV-seropositive. The CDR3 loop is CASSQANLYGYTF. DNA for the CDR3: TGTGCCAGCAGCCAGGCAAACCTATATGGCTACACCTTC.